A single sample is the source of the 7 T cell receptor beta chains below, sequenced in a study of T cell repertoires in cytomegalovirus infection. TCRdb fed the reads into MiXCR, producing one record per CDR3 protein. The table includes about 210,000 distinct CDR3 sequences, 5% to 8.5% detected once. Sequencing was carried out using PBMCs. The receptors originated from a human donor in good health (CMV status not recorded). Some clones in this sample may be carry-over from other donors' samples.

Many counts were recorded for this clonotype. This chain connects TRBV6-6 to TRBJ1-6, with D possibly being TRBD1 (5 bases). Trimming stripped 7 bases from V and 1 base from J, with 17 bases between. CDR1 is MNHNY and CDR2 is SVGAGI in the germline V gene (reference sequence). The CDR3 consists of 17 residues. The CDR3 bases are TGTGCCAGCACTGGCGACAGTGCTCGATCCTATAATTCACCCCTCCACTTT. It encodes CASTGDSARSYNSPLHF.

This clonotype has ten or more counts. The chain combines TRBV3-1 with TRBJ2-5; TRBD2 agrees at 8 bases. V was clipped by 0 bases and J by 1 base; unmatched bases: 7. The CDR3 length is 17 residues. The germline CDR1 and CDR2 sequences are LGHDT and YNNKEL (reference sequence). The CDR3 sequence: CASSQDGASGSQETQYF. CDR3 sequence (DNA): TGTGCCAGCAGCCAAGACGGCGCCAGCGGGAGCCAAGAGACCCAGTACTTC.

This clonotype was picked up many times. The chain carries TRBV7-2 and TRBJ2-5; D is uncertain. CDR3 size: 14 residues. The V end was cut by 5 bases, the J end by 3 bases, with 13 bases between. The germline V gene encodes CDR1 SGHTA and CDR2 FQGNSA. CDR3 sequence reads: CASSLLGPEETQYF. CDR3 in DNA: TGTGCCAGCAGCCTACTTGGCCCAGAAGAGACCCAGTACTTC.

At least ten counts were recorded for this clonotype. This sequence joins TRBV6-6 and TRBJ1-2, with D tentatively TRBD1 (6 bases). Germline CDR1 is MNHNY and CDR2 is SVGAGI (reference sequence). V was cut by 1 base and J by 2 bases, with 26 bases left in between. There are 20 residues in the CDR3. CDR3 sequence (DNA): TGTGCCAGCAGTTACTATGGAGGGGGTAGGGACACTGCAAGAAACTATGGCTACACCTTC. Protein: CASSYYGGGRDTARNYGYTF.

This clonotype appeared many times. The rearrangement uses TRBV6-2 or TRBV6-3 and TRBJ2-1; 9 bases fit TRBD1. Germline CDR1 MNHEY, CDR2 SVGEGT. The V gene end was trimmed by 7 bases and the J gene end by 2 bases; junction bases not matched to a gene: 9. The CDR3 covers 16 residues. In DNA form, the CDR3 reads TGTGCCAGCACCGAGAGGACAGGGGTTCCCTACAATGAGCAGTTCTTC. Translating gives CASTERTGVPYNEQFF.

This clonotype was recorded at least ten times. The rearrangement joins TRBV7-2 to TRBJ2-5; no clear D. CDR3 length equals 15 residues. V was trimmed by 5 bases and J by 1 base, leaving 14 bases between them. Germline V gives CDR1 SGHTA, CDR2 FQGNSA. The CDR3, as DNA: TGTGCCAGCAGCCCGACACCGGTATTCCAAGAGACCCAGTACTTC. This encodes CASSPTPVFQETQYF.

This clonotype was observed many times. The V call is TRBV6-5, the J call TRBJ1-6, with 7 bases lining up with TRBD1. This CDR3 has 18 residues. CDR1 is MNHEY and CDR2 is SVGAGI in the germline V gene. With 0 bases clipped from V and 5 bases from J, the junction kept 10 bases outside the gene matches. The CDR3 sequence: CASSYSTLGTANNSPLHF. The CDR3 nucleotides read TGTGCCAGCAGTTACTCAACGCTCGGGACAGCAAATAATTCACCCCTCCACTTT.